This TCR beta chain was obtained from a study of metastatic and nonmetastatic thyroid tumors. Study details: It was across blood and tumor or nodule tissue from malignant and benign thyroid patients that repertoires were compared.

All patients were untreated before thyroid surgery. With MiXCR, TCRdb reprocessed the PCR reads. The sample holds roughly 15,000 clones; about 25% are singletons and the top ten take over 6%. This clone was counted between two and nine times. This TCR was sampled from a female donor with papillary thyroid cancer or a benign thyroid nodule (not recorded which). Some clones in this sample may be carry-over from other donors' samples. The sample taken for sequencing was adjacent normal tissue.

Here the CDR3 DNA reads TGTGCCGACCCCCCGAGGGACACCTACGAGCAGTACTTC. Encoded protein: CADPPRDTYEQYF. The chain combines TRBV6-4 with TRBJ2-7; perhaps TRBD1 as D (6 bases). This CDR3 comprises 13 residues. The germline V gene has CDR1 MRHNA and CDR2 SNTAGT. Trimming shortened V by 11 bases and J by 2 bases, and 16 bases separated the two germline ends.